Here is one TCR beta chain with its context. No antigen is known for it. Per-nucleotide qualities are absent, and no much larger clonotype sits a single base away. Collaborating institutions collected whole blood in K2EDTA tubes following their own protocols. For TCRbeta analysis, collaborators shipped samples as frozen whole blood, isolated PBMCs, or DNA extracted from either of those sample types. The sample is drawn from a study of blood T cell repertoires in COVID-19 (dated by TCRdb to 2018 to 2020). About the full investigation: The collaborator samples originated in the United States, Italy and Spain and spanned the acute and convalescent phases of COVID-19. The material from the prospective study consisted of cDNA or gDNA derived from T cells, B-cell-depleted T cells, or PBMCs. Deeply sampled blood TCRbeta repertoires from subjects exposed to, actively infected with, or recovered from COVID-19 were included in the dataset. The repertoires were released in a freely available public database intended as a resource for research on the immune response to SARS-CoV-2. The samples were drawn from two sources: the first 160 participants of the ongoing ImmuneRACE study, and approximately 1,300 subjects contributed by 6 global collaborators. The sample metadata nearly always contained a de-identified subject ID, COVID-19 status, age in years and sex. HLA class I and class II types, where available, came from metadata supplied by the sample provider rather than from assay-based typing. The study at large found these results: Clinical and demographic metadata were provided uncurated, with the amount varying by source and participant.

The immunoSEQ Assay, a bias-controlled multiplex PCR, was used to amplify TCRbeta CDR3 regions from genomic DNA. Per the original workflow: Nucleated cell counts per sample were estimated from amplification of reference gene primers within the assay. Sequence reads were collapsed and filtered to measure the absolute abundance of every unique TCRbeta CDR3 rearrangement. Productive Simpson clonality was computed per sample as the square root of Simpson's diversity index over productive rearrangements. TCRdb retrieved this table from immuneACCESS and kept in-frame rearrangements only. Not all clones are present; in checked studies, unresolved V genes account for under half, and no reason is known for the remainder. That table is the source of V, J and clone size, and D and trimming were worked out from the DNA. Present in this sample are roughly 150,000 clones, 80% to 90% of which were seen just once. The top ten clones comprise just over 9.5% of the sample.

The TCR was taken from a woman in her forties or fifties with acute or convalescent COVID-19. Sequenced sample: peripheral blood.

The DNA reads TGTGCCAGCGACTCGCATCGGGAGGGCACTGAAGCTTTCTTT. It encodes CASDSHREGTEAFF. Recombination linked TRBV3-1 (or the pseudogene TRBV3-2) to TRBJ1-1; a confident D gene designation cannot be given. The germline V gene (reference sequence) yields LGHDT for CDR1 and YNNKEL for CDR2. The CDR3 covers 14 residues, taking in both the cysteine and the phenylalanine. Only the CDR3 DNA is retained, 42 bases long and in frame from the first base. V loses 8 bases, J loses 4 bases, and the germline ends lie 17 bases apart.